Below, 7 T cell receptor beta chains from the same sample are listed, as sequenced in a study of preoperative IRX-2 immunotherapy in early breast cancer. TCRdb keeps only in-frame clones here, not all; method: immunoSEQ multiplex PCR. The sample holds 5,000 to 7,000 clones, about 61% seen once. The treatment is: preoperative locoregional IRX-2 cytokine immunotherapy. The source material was tumor tissue, sampled before IRX-2 immunotherapy. Source of these receptors: a human donor with breast cancer.

The V gene is TRBV19, the J gene TRBJ2-5; D not certain. Germline V lookup: CDR1 LNHDA, CDR2 SQIVND (reference sequence). V was shortened by 6 bases and J by 0 bases, with 11 bases between the two germline ends. The CDR3 is 14 residues long. CDR3 bases: TGTGCCAGTAGCCTAACCACCAACCAAGAGACCCAGTACTTC. The encoded protein is CASSLTTNQETQYF.

This clone was detected once. V gene TRBV5-1 combines with J gene TRBJ2-2; D is possibly TRBD2 (5 bases). Per germline, CDR1 SGHRS and CDR2 YFSETQ. V was cut by 8 bases and J by 6 bases, with 26 bases left in between. This CDR3 is 17 amino acids long. The CDR3 bases are TGCGCCAGTATGGTTGGGAGTTCGGGGATTTTTTCCGGGGAGCTGTTTTTT. Protein product: CASMVGSSGIFSGELFF.

This clone has more than one count but fewer than ten. This chain uses TRBV5-1 with TRBJ1-3; unclear D gene. This CDR3 is built from 15 residues. Germline CDR1 and CDR2: SGHRS and YFSETQ. The V end was cut by 2 bases, the J end by 4 bases, with 13 bases between. This CDR3 reads CASSFSWDPGNTIYF. In DNA form, the CDR3 reads TGCGCCAGCAGCTTCTCATGGGATCCCGGAAACACCATATATTTT.

The chain carries TRBV9 and TRBJ1-2; tentative D call: TRBD1 (6 bases). V lost 5 bases to trimming and J lost 4 bases, with 15 bases between them. The CDR3 runs 14 residues. Germline CDR1 SGDLS, CDR2 YYNGEE. The CDR3 here is CASSYRVKGYGYTF. The CDR3 DNA is TGTGCCAGCAGTTACAGGGTAAAAGGCTATGGCTACACCTTC.

The chain has TRBV18 and TRBJ2-1; 12 bases line up with TRBD2. CDR3 length: 14 residues. Germline V CDR1 and CDR2: KGHSH, LQKENI. V trimming: 6 bases; J trimming: 7 bases; junction bases outside the gene matches: 4. The CDR3 spells CASSLAGGPNEQFF. In DNA form, the CDR3 reads TGTGCCAGCTCCCTAGCGGGAGGGCCAAATGAGCAGTTCTTC.

This chain links TRBV6-8 with TRBJ1-3; D is perhaps TRBD1 (6 bases). The V and J ends lost 6 bases and 0 bases respectively, with 12 bases between them. The CDR3 is made up of 15 amino acids. Germline assignment: CDR1 MNHGY and CDR2 SAAAGT. The CDR3 protein is CASRETGLSGNTIYF. The CDR3 DNA reads as TGTGCCAGCAGAGAGACAGGCCTCTCTGGAAACACCATATATTTT.

The chain employs TRBV7-7 and TRBJ2-4; possibly TRBD2 for D (5 bases). V was trimmed by 1 base and J by 3 bases, leaving 7 bases between them. The CDR3 runs to 14 residues. Germline V gene sequence: CDR1 SSHAT, CDR2 FNYEAQ (reference sequence). Written as DNA, the CDR3 is TGTGCCAGCAGCTTAGGGACTTACAAAAACATTCAGTACTTC. It encodes CASSLGTYKNIQYF.